This entry is about one TCR beta chain. This sample is drawn from a study of Ad26.COV2.S vaccination and SARS-CoV-2 variants. Sequenced by immunoSEQ multiplex PCR; TCRdb stores in-frame clones only, minus some. The table records roughly 510,000 clones, around 85% of them present only once. The treatment: 19 received Ad26.COV2.S at low or high dose, single or two shots; roughly five received placebo; per-sample allocation not given. Sampling happened 63 days after the first vaccine or placebo injection. This adult donor, from Boston, was 18-55 years old. V was pared by 6 bases and J by 5 bases, with 10 bases of the junction left unmatched. The V gene's germline CDR1 is MDHEN and CDR2 SYDVKM. The length of the CDR3 is 14 residues.

Source: peripheral blood, taken in a trial of Ad26.COV2.S vaccine versus placebo. The TCR comes from a person aged 18-60 years who received the Ad26.COV2.S COVID-19 vaccine or a placebo. The V call is TRBV28, the J call TRBJ2-7; 7 bases fit TRBD1. CDR3 nucleotides: TGTGCCAGCAGACCCGGGACAGTTTTCCACGAGCAGTACTTC. Its protein is CASRPGTVFHEQYF.